One TCR beta chain is described in this entry. PCR was performed a second time for about 7 to 11 cycles using a sample-barcoded 5' primer and a J-beta primer mix. TCRdb redid the calling of the 5' RACE reads with MiXCR, one entry per CDR3 protein. The sample lists about 1,400,000 distinct CDR3 sequences, 42% occurring once. The data were taken from a study of blood T cells in healthy people across ages. The CDR3 contains 15 residues. V gave up 3 bases and J gave up 0 bases, with 12 bases separating them. The germline V gene encodes CDR1 MGHDK and CDR2 SYGVNS. This TCR was recovered from a young woman in good health. The rearrangement links TRBV25-1 to TRBJ2-7, with D possibly being TRBD1 or TRBD2 (5 bases each). The specimen sequenced was blood. The CDR3 bases are TGTGCCAGCAGTGATCCCGGGACCGACTCCTACGAGCAGTACTTC. Its translation is CASSDPGTDSYEQYF.